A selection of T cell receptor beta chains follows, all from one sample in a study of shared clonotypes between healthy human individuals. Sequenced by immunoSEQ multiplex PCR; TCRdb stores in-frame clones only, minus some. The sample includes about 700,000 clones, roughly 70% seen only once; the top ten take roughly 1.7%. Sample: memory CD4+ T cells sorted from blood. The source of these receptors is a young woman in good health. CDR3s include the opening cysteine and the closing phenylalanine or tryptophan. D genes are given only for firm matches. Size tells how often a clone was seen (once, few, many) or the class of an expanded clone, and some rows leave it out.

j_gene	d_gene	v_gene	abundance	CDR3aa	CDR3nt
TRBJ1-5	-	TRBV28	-	CASSLRGGTRGPQHF	TGTGCCAGCAGTTTAAGAGGAGGGACCCGAGGGCCCCAGCATTTT
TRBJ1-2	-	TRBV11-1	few	CASSTYTGPSRGYTF	TGTGCCAGCAGCACCTACACAGGACCCTCTCGAGGCTACACCTTC
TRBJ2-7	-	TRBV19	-	CASSIATGGAYEQYF	TGTGCCAGTAGTATAGCAACAGGGGGGGCCTACGAGCAGTACTTC
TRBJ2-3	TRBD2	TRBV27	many	CASTKLAGRDTQYF	TGTGCCAGCACCAAACTAGCGGGAAGAGATACGCAGTATTTT
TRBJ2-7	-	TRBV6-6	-	CASMPPTEQYF	TGTGCCAGCATGCCTCCTACAGAGCAGTACTTC
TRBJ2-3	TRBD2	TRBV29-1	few	CSVHVGTSADTQYF	TGCAGCGTTCACGTGGGGACTAGCGCGGATACGCAGTATTTT
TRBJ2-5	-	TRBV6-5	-	CASSYGALREQYF	TGTGCCAGCAGTTACGGGGCGTTGAGGGAGCAGTACTTC
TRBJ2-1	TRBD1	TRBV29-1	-	CSVEGRTGELDEQFF	TGCAGCGTTGAAGGTAGGACAGGAGAATTGGATGAGCAGTTCTTC
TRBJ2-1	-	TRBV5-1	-	CASSLERPSYNEQFF	TGCGCCAGCAGCTTGGAACGTCCCTCCTACAATGAGCAGTTCTTC
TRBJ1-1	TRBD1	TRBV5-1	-	CASSKGQGINEAFF	TGCGCCAGCAGCAAGGGACAGGGGATAAATGAAGCTTTCTTT
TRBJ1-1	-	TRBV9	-	CASSVISPTEAFF	TGTGCCAGCAGCGTTATTAGCCCCACTGAAGCTTTCTTT
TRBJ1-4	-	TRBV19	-	CASSVLGVLNEKLFF	TGTGCCAGTAGTGTTTTGGGGGTCCTTAATGAAAAACTGTTTTTT
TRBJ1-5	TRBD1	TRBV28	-	CASSLSPGQGGGQPQHF	TGTGCCAGCAGTTTATCTCCGGGACAGGGAGGAGGGCAGCCCCAGCATTTT
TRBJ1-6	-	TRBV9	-	CASSVHGDASSPLHF	TGTGCCAGCAGCGTGCATGGGGACGCGAGTTCACCCCTCCACTTT
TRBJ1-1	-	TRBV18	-	CASSPRATEAFF	TGTGCCAGCTCACCCAGGGCCACTGAAGCTTTCTTT
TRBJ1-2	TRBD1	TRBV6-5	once	CATATGQGVNYGYTF	TGTGCCACCGCAACCGGACAGGGTGTCAACTATGGCTACACCTTC
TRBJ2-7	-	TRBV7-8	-	CASSAVRVNSYEQYF	TGTGCCAGCAGCGCTGTAAGGGTGAACTCCTACGAGCAGTACTTC
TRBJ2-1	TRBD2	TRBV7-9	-	CASSPHIAGGGNEQFF	TGTGCCAGCAGCCCCCATATTGCGGGAGGGGGAAATGAGCAGTTCTTC
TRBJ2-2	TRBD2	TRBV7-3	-	CASSPSLAGVSGELFF	TGTGCCAGCAGCCCGTCCTTAGCGGGAGTGTCCGGGGAGCTGTTTTTT
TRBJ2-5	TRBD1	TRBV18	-	CASSPNPGQAEGETQYF	TGTGCCAGCTCACCAAACCCTGGACAGGCCGAGGGGGAGACCCAGTACTTC
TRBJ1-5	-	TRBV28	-	CASSFSSGQDVRNQPQHF	TGTGCCAGCAGTTTTTCGTCTGGACAAGATGTACGCAATCAGCCCCAGCATTTT
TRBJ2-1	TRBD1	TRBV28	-	CASSMGGQGEREQFF	TGTGCCAGCAGTATGGGGGGACAGGGAGAGCGTGAGCAGTTCTTC
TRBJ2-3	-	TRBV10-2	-	CASRQISTDTQYF	TGCGCCAGCCGACAGATTTCAACAGATACGCAGTATTTT
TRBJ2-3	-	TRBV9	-	CASSVGPSDTQYF	TGTGCCAGCAGCGTAGGGCCGTCCGATACGCAGTATTTT
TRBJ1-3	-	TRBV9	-	CASSVGGSEGNTIYF	TGTGCCAGCAGCGTAGGGGGGAGCGAAGGAAACACCATATATTTT
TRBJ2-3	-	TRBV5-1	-	CASSVSGTFADTQYF	TGCGCCAGCAGCGTCAGTGGGACATTCGCGGATACGCAGTATTTT
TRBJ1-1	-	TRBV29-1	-	CSVEPQGNTEAFF	TGCAGCGTTGAACCTCAAGGGAACACTGAAGCTTTCTTT
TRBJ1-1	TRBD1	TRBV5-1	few	CASSGRTGGGGTEAFF	TGCGCCAGCAGCGGCCGGACAGGGGGAGGCGGCACTGAAGCTTTCTTT
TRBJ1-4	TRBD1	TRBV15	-	CATSRREGAANEKLFF	TGTGCCACCAGCAGACGGGAGGGGGCCGCTAATGAAAAACTGTTTTTT
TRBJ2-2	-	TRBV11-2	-	CASLPLRGNTGELFF	TGTGCCAGCCTTCCTTTGCGGGGGAACACCGGGGAGCTGTTTTTT
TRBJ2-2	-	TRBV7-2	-	CASSQGSGELFF	TGTGCCAGCAGCCAGGGGAGCGGGGAGCTGTTTTTT
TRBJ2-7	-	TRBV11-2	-	CASSDRSGSSYEQYF	TGTGCCAGCTCTGATAGGTCGGGGTCTTCCTACGAGCAGTACTTC
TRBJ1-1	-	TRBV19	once	CASSIGRGRNTEAFF	TGTGCCAGTAGTATTGGGCGCGGGAGGAACACTGAAGCTTTCTTT
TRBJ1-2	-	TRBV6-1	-	CASSTQQGDYGYTF	TGTGCCAGCAGTACTCAACAGGGTGACTATGGCTACACCTTC
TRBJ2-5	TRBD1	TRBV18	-	CASSPGRGETQYF	TGTGCCAGCTCACCGGGCAGGGGGGAGACCCAGTACTTC
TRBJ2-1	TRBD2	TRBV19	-	CASSIGGGLGEQFF	TGTGCCAGTAGTATAGGGGGAGGGCTTGGTGAGCAGTTCTTC
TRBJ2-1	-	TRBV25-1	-	CASSEFVRGATPNDEQFF	TGTGCCAGCAGTGAATTTGTTCGGGGGGCAACTCCTAACGATGAGCAGTTCTTC
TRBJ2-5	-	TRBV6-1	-	CASSEGGKGKETQYF	TGTGCCAGCAGTGAAGGTGGCAAAGGAAAAGAGACCCAGTACTTC
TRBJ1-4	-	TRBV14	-	CASSQEKAGHEKLFF	TGTGCCAGCAGCCAAGAGAAGGCAGGGCATGAAAAACTGTTTTTT
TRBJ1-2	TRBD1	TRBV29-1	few	CSGLQGDYGYTF	TGCAGCGGGCTACAGGGGGACTATGGCTACACCTTC
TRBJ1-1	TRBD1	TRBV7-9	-	CASSLGTGGNPEAFF	TGTGCCAGCAGCTTAGGAACAGGGGGTAACCCTGAAGCTTTCTTT
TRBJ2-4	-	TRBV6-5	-	CASRESRGNIQYF	TGTGCCAGCAGAGAAAGCAGGGGAAACATTCAGTACTTC